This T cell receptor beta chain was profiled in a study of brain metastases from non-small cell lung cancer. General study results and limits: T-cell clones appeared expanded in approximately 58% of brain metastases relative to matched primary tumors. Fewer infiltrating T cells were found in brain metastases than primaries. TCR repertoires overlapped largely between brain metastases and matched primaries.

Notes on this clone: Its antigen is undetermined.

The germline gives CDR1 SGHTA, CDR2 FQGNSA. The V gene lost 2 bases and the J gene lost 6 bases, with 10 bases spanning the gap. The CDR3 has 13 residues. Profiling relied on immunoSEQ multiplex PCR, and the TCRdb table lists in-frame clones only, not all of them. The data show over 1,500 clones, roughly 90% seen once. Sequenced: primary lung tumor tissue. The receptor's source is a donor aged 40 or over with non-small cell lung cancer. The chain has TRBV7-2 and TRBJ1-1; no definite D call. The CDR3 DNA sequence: TGTGCCAGCAGCTTAAACATGGGCGCTGAAGCTTTCTTT. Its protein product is CASSLNMGAEAFF.